What follows are 28 T cell receptor beta chains derived from one specimen sequenced in a study of PD-1 blockade in classical Hodgkin lymphoma. Each patient experienced a relapse that followed autologous stem cell transplantation, and brentuximab vedotin exposure varied. Profiled with immunoSEQ multiplex PCR; TCRdb holds only in-frame clones, not every one. The sample gives 75,000 to 100,000 clones, roughly 76% of which show up once; around 17% is in the top ten. The sequencing here drew on peripheral blood mononuclear cells (PBMCs), taken before the second cycle of nivolumab. These receptors were obtained from a human donor with classical Hodgkin lymphoma.

The chain joins TRBV19 to TRBJ1-5, with D uncertain. Trimming removed 6 bases at V and 1 base at J, with 10 bases between. The CDR3 totals 14 residues. Germline V lookup: CDR1 LNHDA, CDR2 SQIVND (reference sequence). The CDR3 spells CASSKDGSNQPQHF. The CDR3 DNA follows: TGTGCCAGTAGCAAGGACGGGAGCAATCAGCCCCAGCATTTT.

The chain carries TRBV6-4 and TRBJ2-3; maybe TRBD2 (5 bases). Looked up from germline, CDR1 is MRHNA and CDR2 is SNTAGT. The CDR3 is 14 residues long. Between the trimmed V and J ends, which lost 8 bases and 1 base, there was a span of 13 bases. The DNA for the CDR3 is TGTGCCAGCCGTACAGCGGAACGCACAGATACGCAGTATTTT. As protein: CASRTAERTDTQYF.

The chain is built from TRBV28 and TRBJ1-4, with unresolved D. With 3 bases removed from V and 11 bases from J, the gap between germline ends came to 13 bases. Germline CDR1 MDHEN, CDR2 SYDVKM. The CDR3 covers 13 residues. CDR3 residues: CASSFNRAAKLFF. For the CDR3, the DNA is TGTGCCAGCAGTTTTAATCGTGCGGCGAAACTGTTTTTT.

In regard to this clone: At the DNA level, this CDR3 is encoded by other sequences in the same sample as well. This chain joins TRBV7-2 and TRBJ2-5; 9 nucleotides match TRBD2. Germline V gene data show CDR1 as SGHTA and CDR2 as FQGNSA. The CDR3 loop spans 15 amino acids. Trimming removed 10 bases from V and 5 bases from J; junction bases left unmatched: 14. The CDR3 DNA reads TGTGCCACACGAAGGGCTAGCGGGACGGCGGAGACCCAGTACTTC. Translating gives CATRRASGTAETQYF. Full variable domain (remainder filled in from reference TRBV7-2 and TRBJ2-5): GAGVSQSPSNKVTEKGKDVELRCDPISGHTALYWYRQSLGQGLEFLIYFQGNSAPDKSGLPSDRFSAERTGGSVSTLTIQRTQQEDSAVYLCATRRASGTAETQYFGPGTRLLVL.

The chain recombines TRBV6-1 with TRBJ1-1, with D uncertain. Germline V lookup: CDR1 MNHNS, CDR2 SASEGT. V lost 1 base and J 2 bases, leaving 8 bases between the germline ends. The CDR3 consists of 14 residues. The CDR3 DNA reads TGTGCCAGCAGTGAAGGACCGGTTAACACTGAAGCTTTCTTT. It yields the protein CASSEGPVNTEAFF.

The CDR3 region is CASTTGPAGELFF. CDR3 nucleotides: TGTGCCAGCACAACCGGACCCGCCGGGGAGCTGTTTTTT. V and J are TRBV11-3 and TRBJ2-2; D is unresolved. The CDR3 is 13 amino acids. The ends were cut back, 7 bases at V and 6 bases at J, with 12 bases in the middle. Germline V gene lookup returns CDR1 SGHNT and CDR2 YENEEA.

The chain employs TRBV28 and TRBJ2-2, with unresolved D. With 10 bases removed from V and 7 bases from J, the gap between germline ends came to 19 bases. The CDR3 sequence is 14 residues long. Germline V gene lookup returns CDR1 MDHEN and CDR2 SYDVKM. CDR3: CAIALRRFSGELFF. CDR3 coding DNA: TGTGCCATCGCCTTACGGAGATTCAGCGGGGAGCTGTTTTTT.

This chain links TRBV9 with TRBJ1-5, with D maybe TRBD1 (6 bases). V dropped 4 bases and J dropped 4 bases, with 15 bases sitting between them. From germline, CDR1 is SGDLS and CDR2 YYNGEE. The CDR3 is 15 amino acids. The CDR3, as DNA: TGTGCCAGCAGCCCACGGGCAGGGGAGAATCAGCCCCAGCATTTT. Its protein product is CASSPRAGENQPQHF.

This clone appeared a few times. V is TRBV5-4 and J is TRBJ2-7; D is undetermined. This CDR3 comprises 13 residues. The germline V gene encodes CDR1 SGHNT and CDR2 YYREEE (reference sequence). Trimming cost V 1 base and J 2 bases, with 7 bases left between them. In DNA, the CDR3 is TGTGCCAGCAGCTTGTGGTCGACCTACGAGCAGTACTTC. Protein: CASSLWSTYEQYF.

The V gene is TRBV7-2, the J gene TRBJ2-5; D perhaps matches TRBD1 (5 bases). Germline V gene sequence: CDR1 SGHTA, CDR2 FQGNSA. V lost 2 bases and J 4 bases, leaving 14 bases between the germline ends. The CDR3 is 15 amino acids. CDR3 protein: CASSLRAGKGETQYF. The CDR3, as DNA: TGTGCCAGCAGCTTAAGGGCAGGGAAGGGAGAGACCCAGTACTTC.

The genes are TRBV7-8 and TRBJ1-4, with 8 bases lining up with TRBD1. The germline V gene encodes CDR1 SGHVS and CDR2 FQNEAQ. V was pared by 5 bases and J by 8 bases, with 4 bases of the junction left unmatched. The CDR3 contains 13 residues. The CDR3, as DNA: TGTGCCAGCAGCCGCGGACAGGGAGAAAAACTGTTTTTT. Translating gives CASSRGQGEKLFF.

This chain links TRBV11-2 with TRBJ2-5; TRBD2 aligns across 7 bases. After removal of 5 bases from V and 5 bases from J, the junction contained 11 bases not matched to a gene. Per the germline V gene, CDR1 is SGHAT and CDR2 is FQNNGV. This CDR3 comprises 15 residues. Here the CDR3 reads CASSPLGRERETQYF. The CDR3 DNA reads as TGTGCCAGCAGCCCTCTCGGGCGGGAGCGGGAGACCCAGTACTTC.

This clone was observed a few times. The chain combines TRBV5-1 with TRBJ2-2; D is perhaps TRBD2 (6 bases). V was trimmed by 3 bases and J by 5 bases, leaving 8 bases between them. Germline V gene lookup returns CDR1 SGHRS and CDR2 YFSETQ. The length of the CDR3 is 13 residues. The CDR3 coding sequence is TGCGCCAGCAGCTCGGGACTTACCGGGGAGCTGTTTTTT. Its translation is CASSSGLTGELFF. The complete variable domain, with remaining parts taken from reference TRBV5-1 and TRBJ2-2, reads KAGVTQTPRYLIKTRGQQVTLSCSPISGHRSVSWYQQTPGQGLQFLFEYFSETQRNKGNFPGRFSGRQFSNSRSEMNVSTLELGDSALYLCASSSGLTGELFFGEGSRLTVL.

V usage is TRBV19 and J usage is TRBJ2-3, with no clear D. The germline CDR1 and CDR2 sequences are LNHDA and SQIVND (reference sequence). Trimming pared 3 bases from V and 0 bases from J, leaving 7 bases between. The CDR3 loop spans 14 amino acids. The CDR3 region has the DNA TGTGCCAGTAGTATTCGTACTAGCACAGATACGCAGTATTTT. It is translated as CASSIRTSTDTQYF.

The sample holds a few counts of this clone. The chain employs TRBV30 and TRBJ1-2, with 9 bases that match TRBD1. Looked up from germline, CDR1 is GTSNPN and CDR2 is SVGIG (reference sequence). The CDR3 loop spans 14 amino acids. Trimming at V came to 3 bases and at J to 6 bases, leaving 8 bases not matched to a gene. The CDR3 is CAWSRPGQGDGYTF. CDR3 DNA: TGTGCCTGGAGCCGCCCGGGACAGGGTGATGGCTACACCTTC.

The chain couples TRBV6-4 to TRBJ2-1; D is uncertain. The CDR3 sequence is 15 residues long. The germline gives CDR1 MRHNA, CDR2 SNTAGT. The ends were cut back, 4 bases at V and 7 bases at J, with 17 bases in the middle. This chain's CDR3 is CASSGMVAPRNEQFF. CDR3 sequence (DNA): TGTGCCAGCAGTGGTATGGTAGCCCCCAGGAATGAGCAGTTCTTC.

The rearrangement links TRBV18 to TRBJ2-1, with 9 bases lining up with TRBD2. Trimming at V came to 5 bases and at J to 4 bases, leaving 6 bases not matched to a gene. Germline V gene sequence: CDR1 KGHSH, CDR2 LQKENI. This CDR3 contains 15 residues. The DNA for the CDR3 is TGTGCCAGCTCAGATACTAGCGGGCCATACAATGAGCAGTTCTTC. Residues: CASSDTSGPYNEQFF.

The chain uses TRBV6-5 and TRBJ2-1; either TRBD1 or TRBD2 may supply D (5 bases each). The germline V gene encodes CDR1 MNHEY and CDR2 SVGAGI. V lost 5 bases to trimming and J lost 2 bases, with 13 bases between them. This CDR3 comprises 15 residues. The CDR3 region has the DNA TGTGCCAGCAGTAGGAGTAGGGACGCCTACAATGAGCAGTTCTTC. It encodes CASSRSRDAYNEQFF.

V usage is TRBV27 and J usage is TRBJ2-7; TRBD2 is a possible D gene (6 bases). There are 13 residues in the CDR3. The germline gives CDR1 MNHEY, CDR2 SMNVEV (reference sequence). With 8 bases removed from V and 3 bases from J, the gap between germline ends came to 14 bases. CDR3 residues: CASGRLVSYEQYF. DNA for the CDR3: TGTGCCAGCGGAAGACTAGTAAGCTACGAGCAGTACTTC.

The V gene is TRBV5-1, the J gene TRBJ2-5, with D perhaps TRBD2 (6 bases). CDR3 length equals 14 residues. Germline CDR1 and CDR2: SGHRS and YFSETQ. Trimming cost V 4 bases and J 4 bases, with 14 bases left between them. CDR3 coding DNA: TGCGCCAGCAGCGCGACTGGGAGGTCAGAGACCCAGTACTTC. Protein: CASSATGRSETQYF.

The chain uses TRBV27 and TRBJ2-2, with TRBD1 matching 7 bases. The junction had 6 bases not matched to a gene; V was cut back by 1 base and J by 1 base. Germline V gene lookup returns CDR1 MNHEY and CDR2 SMNVEV (reference sequence). The CDR3 has 17 residues. This CDR3 reads CASSLLPGQMNTGELFF. The CDR3 DNA sequence: TGTGCCAGCAGTTTATTACCGGGACAGATGAACACCGGGGAGCTGTTTTTT.

The chain links TRBV5-1 to TRBJ2-1, with unresolved D. Germline values: CDR1 SGHRS, CDR2 YFSETQ. Trimming removed 4 bases at V and 9 bases at J, with 17 bases between. The CDR3 loop spans 14 amino acids. The CDR3, as DNA: TGCGCCAGCAGCCCTTTTTCGGACCAGCCTGAGCAGTTCTTC. This encodes CASSPFSDQPEQFF.

The CDR3 is CASSKDTVTEAFF. The DNA for the CDR3 is TGTGCCAGCAGCAAGGACACTGTCACTGAAGCTTTCTTT. The gene calls are TRBV11-3 and TRBJ1-1; TRBD1 might be the D (5 bases). The germline CDR1 and CDR2 sequences are SGHNT and YENEEA. CDR3 size: 13 residues. V was trimmed by 5 bases and J by 4 bases, leaving 11 bases between them.

The V and J genes are TRBV2 and TRBJ1-2, with a tentative D call TRBD1 (6 bases). Per the germline V gene, CDR1 is SNHLY and CDR2 is FYNNEI. The CDR3 runs 14 residues. Trimming removed 1 base from V and 7 bases from J, with 13 bases in between. The CDR3 coding sequence is TGTGCCAGCAGTGAAGTGAGGGGGGCGGGTGGCTACACCTTC. It yields the protein CASSEVRGAGGYTF.

This clone has only one observation. The chain uses TRBV6-1 and TRBJ1-5; D remains ambiguous. CDR3 size: 14 residues. Germline CDR1 is MNHNS and CDR2 is SASEGT. Trimming removed 1 base at V and 7 bases at J, with 11 bases between. The CDR3 spells CASSEGVALQPQHF. Here the CDR3 DNA reads TGTGCCAGCAGTGAAGGGGTAGCCCTCCAGCCCCAGCATTTT.

This clone was observed a handful of times. The J gene is TRBJ1-1, the V gene TRBV19, with D possibly TRBD1 on 5 matching bases. The CDR3 is made up of 13 amino acids. Germline V CDR1 and CDR2: LNHDA, SQIVND (reference sequence). V lost 2 bases to trimming and J lost 7 bases, with 11 bases between them. CDR3 nucleotides: TGTGCCAGTAGTATACGGGGGTCTGATGAAGCTTTCTTT. Translating it yields CASSIRGSDEAFF.

This sequence joins TRBV7-6 and TRBJ2-3; D is unresolved. CDR3 length: 16 amino acids. Trimming pared 1 base from V and 3 bases from J, leaving 14 bases between. The germline CDR1 and CDR2 sequences are SGHVS and FNYEAQ. The CDR3 loop is CASSLGRVVETDTQYF. The CDR3 DNA reads as TGTGCCAGCAGCTTAGGTCGAGTGGTTGAGACAGATACGCAGTATTTT.

There are a few counts of this clone. J is TRBJ2-3 and V is TRBV18; D is perhaps TRBD2 (6 bases). The V end was cut by 3 bases, the J end by 2 bases, with 15 bases between. CDR1 is KGHSH and CDR2 is LQKENI in the germline V gene. The CDR3 loop spans 16 amino acids. The CDR3 is CASSPGSSEHTDTQYF. CDR3 DNA sequence: TGTGCCAGCTCACCGGGGTCTAGCGAACACACAGATACGCAGTATTTT.